Below, 31 T cell receptor beta chains from the same sample are listed, as sequenced in a study of shared clonotypes between healthy human individuals. This table comes from immunoSEQ multiplex PCR, and its TCRdb copy is limited to in-frame clones, with some not included. This table has approximately 1.4 million clones, under 99% appearing once. The sample comprised naive CD4+ T cells sorted from blood. Noted subset: CD45RA+ positively selected. The receptor set was obtained from a man younger than 45 in good health.

With regard to this clone: An end of the junction differs from the germline gene, which may be a read error. This chain connects TRBV11-2 to TRBJ2-2; TRBD2 is a possible D gene (7 bases). Germline V lookup: CDR1 SGHAT, CDR2 FQNNGV. The CDR3 spans 13 residues. CDR3 residues: CASRLGGAGELFF. CDR3 nucleotides: TGTGCCAGCAGATTAGGGGGGGCCGGGGAGCTGTTTTTT.

V and J are TRBV9 and TRBJ2-2; D gene ambiguous. The CDR3 covers 11 residues. V gave up 4 bases and J gave up 7 bases, with 5 bases separating them. Per the germline V gene, CDR1 is SGDLS and CDR2 is YYNGEE. For the CDR3, the DNA is TGTGCCAGCAGCCGACTCGGGGAGCTGTTTTTT. Its translation is CASSRLGELFF.

The chain is built from TRBV6-5 and TRBJ2-2; a weak D match, TRBD2 (6 bases). Germline V gene data show CDR1 as MNHEY and CDR2 as SVGAGI. There are 14 residues in the CDR3. Trimming cost V 6 bases and J 5 bases, with 13 bases left between them. The chain's CDR3 is CASRLGLFTGELFF. CDR3 in DNA: TGTGCCAGCAGGTTGGGACTTTTTACCGGGGAGCTGTTTTTT.

Of note for this clone: Other DNA sequences from this sample encode an identical CDR3 as well. The rearrangement links TRBV7-9 to TRBJ1-1; weak D call: TRBD1 (6 bases). CDR1 and CDR2 from the germline V gene are SEHNR and FQNEAQ (reference sequence). CDR3 size: 14 residues. Trimming took off 2 bases at V and 2 bases at J, with 9 bases between the two ends. CDR3 sequence reads: CASSLQGTNTEAFF. CDR3 bases: TGTGCCAGCAGCTTACAGGGGACAAACACTGAAGCTTTCTTT. Variable domain in full (rest from reference TRBV7-9 and TRBJ1-1): DTGVSQNPRHKITKRGQNVTFRCDPISEHNRLYWYRQTLGQGPEFLTYFQNEAQLEKSRLLSDRFSAERPKGSFSTLEIQRTEQGDSAMYLCASSLQGTNTEAFFGQGTRLTVV.

In regard to this clone: Other DNA sequences in this sample translate to the same CDR3. V gene TRBV10-3 combines with J gene TRBJ1-3; D is unresolved. This CDR3 region has 11 residues. The V and J ends lost 3 bases and 4 bases respectively, with 1 base between them. CDR1 ENHRY and CDR2 SYGVKD come from the germline V gene. The CDR3 DNA is TGTGCCATCAGTGACGGAAACACCATATATTTT. Translation: CAISDGNTIYF.

This clone was recorded a few times. V usage is TRBV7-3 and J usage is TRBJ2-3, with a tentative D call TRBD1 (7 bases). Per germline, CDR1 SGHTA and CDR2 FQGTGA. V was clipped by 5 bases and J by 5 bases, with 23 bases between them. This CDR3 is built from 17 residues. Written as DNA, the CDR3 is TGTGCCAGCAGCCCAGGGGGGTCGGAAGGTTTGCGAGATACGCAGTATTTT. Its translation is CASSPGGSEGLRDTQYF.

The chain links TRBV18 to TRBJ1-3, with 8 bases aligning to TRBD1. The CDR3 runs to 19 residues. Germline assignment: CDR1 KGHSH and CDR2 LQKENI. Trimming took 3 bases from V and 0 from J; bases not matched to a gene: 13. CDR3 amino acids: CASSPVFIGQGDSGNTIYF. CDR3 nucleotide sequence: TGTGCCAGCTCACCGGTCTTTATTGGACAGGGAGACTCTGGAAACACCATATATTTT.

This rearrangement joins TRBV23-1 to TRBJ1-5; D ambiguous. TRBV23-1 is an ORF for which the function is uncertain. The CDR3 is made up of 16 amino acids. Trimming left V 4 bases short and J 6 bases short, with 19 bases between. The DNA of the CDR3 is TGCGCCAGCAGTCTCCCGTCTGGGATGGTGAGTCAGCCCCAGCATTTT. Amino acids: CASSLPSGMVSQPQHF.

CDR3 loop: CASSSGTRRTQYF. Written as DNA, the CDR3 is TGTGCCAGCAGCTCCGGGACTAGGCGGACGCAGTATTTT. This rearrangement joins TRBV7-3 to TRBJ2-3; 8 nucleotides align to TRBD2. The CDR3 contains 13 residues. V was pared by 4 bases and J by 9 bases, with 6 bases of the junction left unmatched. From germline, CDR1 is SGHTA and CDR2 FQGTGA.

As DNA, the CDR3 is TGTGCCAGCTCACCACCAGGTTACACCGGGGAGCTGTTTTTT. It translates to CASSPPGYTGELFF. The V gene is TRBV18, the J gene TRBJ2-2, with D unresolved. This CDR3 is 14 amino acids long. Germline V gene data show CDR1 as KGHSH and CDR2 as LQKENI. Trimming took off 0 bases at V and 3 bases at J, with 5 bases between the two ends.

For this clone: At the DNA level, this CDR3 is encoded by other sequences in the same sample as well. CDR3 loop: CSASRSDEQFF. CDR3 DNA: TGCAGTGCTTCCCGTTCCGATGAGCAGTTCTTC. This chain connects TRBV20-1 to TRBJ2-1; D call uncertain. V was shortened by 5 bases and J by 8 bases, with 10 bases between the two germline ends. Germline values: CDR1 DFQATT, CDR2 SNEGSKA (reference sequence). The CDR3 is 11 residues long.

This chain uses TRBV9 with TRBJ2-7; D not certain. The CDR3 contains 14 residues. Trimming cost V 4 bases and J 2 bases, with 13 bases left between them. CDR1 and CDR2 (germline): SGDLS, YYNGEE. The CDR3 bases are TGTGCCAGCAGCCGAGACCAACTTACCTACGAGCAGTACTTC. It translates to CASSRDQLTYEQYF.

The V gene is TRBV7-9, the J gene TRBJ1-1, with 7 positions matching TRBD1. The CDR3 contains 14 residues. J was trimmed by 1 base and V by 5 bases; bases with no gene match: 4. CDR1 and CDR2 (germline): SEHNR, FQNEAQ (reference sequence). CDR3 in amino acids: CASSGRTGNTEAFF. The CDR3 coding sequence is TGTGCCAGCAGCGGCCGGACAGGGAACACTGAAGCTTTCTTT.

This clone was recorded only once. The chain joins TRBV9 to TRBJ1-4; 8 nucleotides align to TRBD1. Trimming took 4 bases from V and 6 from J; bases not matched to a gene: 5. The V gene's germline CDR1 is SGDLS and CDR2 YYNGEE. The CDR3 has 14 residues. Written as DNA, the CDR3 is TGTGCCAGCAGCTCAAGGACAGGGTATGAAAAACTGTTTTTT. This sequence encodes CASSSRTGYEKLFF.

This chain uses TRBV28 with TRBJ2-7; no definite D call. Germline V gene data show CDR1 as MDHEN and CDR2 as SYDVKM. V was clipped by 5 bases and J by 2 bases, with 7 bases between them. This CDR3 spans 12 amino acids. This chain's CDR3 is CASSPEAYEQYF. In nucleotides, the CDR3 is TGTGCCAGCAGTCCCGAGGCCTACGAGCAGTACTTC. Supplemented by reference TRBV28 and TRBJ2-7, the full variable domain reads DVKVTQSSRYLVKRTGEKVFLECVQDMDHENMFWYRQDPGLGLRLIYFSYDVKMKEKGDIPEGYSVSREKKERFSLILESASTNQTSMYLCASSPEAYEQYFGPGTRLTVT.

This chain connects TRBV30 to TRBJ1-1, with D possibly TRBD1 on 6 matching bases. V lost 8 bases and J lost 8, with 12 bases in between. The CDR3 covers 10 residues. Germline-derived CDR1 and CDR2 are GTSNPN and SVGIG (reference sequence). The CDR3 DNA reads TGTGCCGGCCGGACAGTCGAAGCTTTCTTT. This encodes CAGRTVEAFF.

This clone was found once. The V call is TRBV5-5, the J call TRBJ1-3; no clear D. Germline lookup yields CDR1 SGHKS and CDR2 YYEKEE (reference sequence). V was trimmed by 4 bases and J by 2 bases, leaving 13 bases between them. The CDR3 sequence is 15 residues long. The CDR3 DNA is TGTGCCAGCAGCCTGCAGACCGGGGCTGGAAACACCATATATTTT. This codes for CASSLQTGAGNTIYF. Complete variable domain (other parts from reference TRBV5-5 and TRBJ1-3): DAGVTQSPTHLIKTRGQQVTLRCSPISGHKSVSWYQQVLGQGPQFIFQYYEKEERGRGNFPDRFSARQFPNYSSELNVNALLLGDSALYLCASSLQTGAGNTIYFGEGSWLTVV.

Points on this clone: The sample carries other DNA sequences with the same CDR3. Here the CDR3 DNA reads TGCGCCAGCAGCTTGGTGGGTGGTAATGAAAAACTGTTTTTT. Translation gives CASSLVGGNEKLFF. The chain carries TRBV5-1 and TRBJ1-4; unclear D gene. Per the germline V gene, CDR1 is SGHRS and CDR2 is YFSETQ. The CDR3 consists of 14 residues. Trimming pared 0 bases from V and 4 bases from J, leaving 7 bases between.

V usage is TRBV7-9 and J usage is TRBJ2-1; 9 bases agree with TRBD2. The CDR3 totals 15 residues. V trimming: 2 bases; J trimming: 6 bases; junction bases outside the gene matches: 5. The germline CDR1 and CDR2 sequences are SEHNR and FQNEAQ (reference sequence). CDR3 sequence (DNA): TGTGCCAGCAGCTTAAGGCGGGAGGGGTTCAATGAGCAGTTCTTC. Amino acids: CASSLRREGFNEQFF.

This clone is a singleton in its sample. V and J are TRBV20-1 and TRBJ1-1; D not certain. CDR3 length equals 11 residues. The germline gives CDR1 DFQATT, CDR2 SNEGSKA (reference sequence). V lost 3 bases and J lost 7, with 9 bases in between. CDR3 protein: CSARIVIEAFF. CDR3 DNA sequence: TGCAGTGCTAGGATTGTGATTGAAGCTTTCTTT.

J is TRBJ2-7 and V is TRBV11-2; D perhaps matches TRBD2 (5 bases). The CDR3 runs 15 residues. V was shortened by 5 bases and J by 0 bases, with 14 bases between the two germline ends. Germline V CDR1 and CDR2: SGHAT, FQNNGV. The CDR3 sequence: CASSPGGTSSYEQYF. CDR3 bases: TGTGCCAGCAGCCCCGGAGGCACAAGCTCCTACGAGCAGTACTTC.

The sample holds one count of this clone. V gene TRBV6-5 combines with J gene TRBJ2-5; no clear D gene. The length of the CDR3 is 13 residues. The germline V gene has CDR1 MNHEY and CDR2 SVGAGI. The V end was cut by 9 bases, the J end by 2 bases, with 13 bases between. The CDR3 nucleotides are TGTGCCAGTCTTGATTGGGTGCAAGAGACCCAGTACTTC. Amino acid sequence: CASLDWVQETQYF.

The rearrangement links TRBV6-5 to TRBJ2-1; D remains unclear. The CDR3 sequence is 13 residues long. V lost 5 bases, J lost 10 bases, and 15 bases lay in between. Germline V gives CDR1 MNHEY, CDR2 SVGAGI. CDR3 in amino acids: CASSRLGAREQFF. The CDR3 DNA reads as TGTGCCAGCAGTAGACTGGGCGCGCGCGAGCAGTTCTTC.

In this sample, this clone turned up once. V usage is TRBV5-4 and J usage is TRBJ2-7; tentative D call: TRBD1 (7 bases). The V and J ends lost 2 bases and 2 bases respectively, with 14 bases between them. Germline V gene data show CDR1 as SGHNT and CDR2 as YYREEE (reference sequence). The CDR3 runs 15 residues. The CDR3, as DNA: TGTGCCAGCAGCTTTGGAGCAGGGGGGACCTACGAGCAGTACTTC. Residues: CASSFGAGGTYEQYF.

The DNA for the CDR3 is TGTGCCAGTAGTATTATGCGGGAAGAGACCCAGTACTTC. Its translation: CASSIMREETQYF. The V and J genes are TRBV19 and TRBJ2-5; D may be TRBD2 (5 bases). The CDR3 totals 13 residues. Germline V lookup: CDR1 LNHDA, CDR2 SQIVND (reference sequence). Between the trimmed V and J ends, which lost 3 bases and 3 bases, there was a span of 8 bases.

The V call is TRBV15, the J call TRBJ2-1, with 7 bases matching TRBD2. This CDR3 spans 13 amino acids. The germline V gene encodes CDR1 LNHNV and CDR2 YYDKDF (reference sequence). V dropped 8 bases and J dropped 8; count of bases not matched to a gene: 9. The CDR3: CATGREVFYEQFF. In nucleotides, the CDR3 is TGTGCCACCGGTCGGGAGGTCTTTTATGAGCAGTTCTTC.

The CDR3 is CASSLVRLAGEKFF. The CDR3 bases are TGTGCCAGCAGCTTAGTACGCCTAGCGGGCGAGAAGTTCTTC. The gene calls are TRBV7-2 and TRBJ2-1; 8 bases line up with TRBD2. The CDR3 has 14 residues. From germline, CDR1 is SGHTA and CDR2 FQGNSA. Germline trimming cut 1 base from V and 14 bases from J; bases unmatched to any gene: 10.

The chain carries TRBV5-5 and TRBJ2-5; TRBD1 aligns across 7 bases. Germline V gene data show CDR1 as SGHKS and CDR2 as YYEKEE (reference sequence). V shed 0 bases and J 5 bases; nucleotides not matched to a gene: 4. CDR3 length: 14 residues. The CDR3: CASSLDRGTETQYF. CDR3 nucleotide sequence: TGTGCCAGCAGCTTGGACAGGGGTACGGAGACCCAGTACTTC.

The count of this clone is one. The genes are TRBV21-1 and TRBJ1-4; the DNA was not used to check the table's D call, TRBD1. TRBV21-1 is a listed pseudogene. This CDR3 has 16 residues. The DNA for the CDR3 is TGTGCCAGCAGCAAATTCCGCTCAGGGGGGAATGAAAAACTGTTTTTT. It is translated as CASSKFRSGGNEKLFF.

The chain links TRBV6-5 to TRBJ2-5, with D tentatively TRBD1 (6 bases). V lost 6 bases and J 5 bases, leaving 13 bases between the germline ends. Germline V gives CDR1 MNHEY, CDR2 SVGAGI. The CDR3 totals 13 residues. The CDR3 region is CASRRTARETQYF. Here the CDR3 DNA reads TGTGCCAGCAGACGGACAGCGAGGGAGACCCAGTACTTC.

This chain joins TRBV11-3 and TRBJ2-1; TRBD1 aligns across 10 bases. J was trimmed by 8 bases and V by 4 bases; bases with no gene match: 8. Germline V gene data show CDR1 as SGHNT and CDR2 as YENEEA. This CDR3 spans 15 amino acids. CDR3 DNA sequence: TGTGCCAGCAGCTGGGGACAGGGGCCTGGCGATGAGCAGTTCTTC. This codes for CASSWGQGPGDEQFF.